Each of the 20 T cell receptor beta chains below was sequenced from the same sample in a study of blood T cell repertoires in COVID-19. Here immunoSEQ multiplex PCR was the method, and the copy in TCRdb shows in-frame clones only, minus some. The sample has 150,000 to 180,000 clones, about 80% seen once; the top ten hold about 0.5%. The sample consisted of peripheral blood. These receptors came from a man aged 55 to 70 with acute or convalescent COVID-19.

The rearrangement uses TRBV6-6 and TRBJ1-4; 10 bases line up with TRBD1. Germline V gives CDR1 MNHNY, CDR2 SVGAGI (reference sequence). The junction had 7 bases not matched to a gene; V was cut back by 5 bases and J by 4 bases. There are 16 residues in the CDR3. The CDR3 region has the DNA TGTGCCAGCAGTCGACAGGGGGCGACGGTTAATGAAAAACTGTTTTTT. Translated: CASSRQGATVNEKLFF.

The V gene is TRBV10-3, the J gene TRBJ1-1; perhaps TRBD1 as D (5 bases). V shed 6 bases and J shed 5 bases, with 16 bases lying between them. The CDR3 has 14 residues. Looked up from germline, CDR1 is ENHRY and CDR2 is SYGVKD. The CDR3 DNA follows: TGTGCCATCAGGGAGACTCAGGGATTAACTGAAGCTTTCTTT. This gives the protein CAIRETQGLTEAFF.

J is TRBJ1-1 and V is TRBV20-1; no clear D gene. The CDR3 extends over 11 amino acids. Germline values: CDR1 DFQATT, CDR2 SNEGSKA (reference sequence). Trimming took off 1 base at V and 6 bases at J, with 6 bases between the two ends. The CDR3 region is CSARGRSEAFF. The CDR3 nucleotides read TGCAGTGCTAGAGGGAGGTCTGAAGCTTTCTTT.

The CDR3 loop is CATSDSFGESYNEQFF. The DNA of the CDR3 is TGTGCCACCAGTGATTCCTTCGGAGAGTCCTACAATGAGCAGTTCTTC. The gene calls are TRBV24-1 and TRBJ2-1; no clear D. With 2 bases removed from V and 1 base from J, the gap between germline ends came to 11 bases. The CDR3 is 16 residues long. Germline CDR1 and CDR2: KGHDR and SFDVKD.

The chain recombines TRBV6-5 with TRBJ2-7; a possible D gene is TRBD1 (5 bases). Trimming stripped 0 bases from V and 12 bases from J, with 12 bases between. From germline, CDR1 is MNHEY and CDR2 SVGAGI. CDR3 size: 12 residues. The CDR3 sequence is CASSYSGVAWYF. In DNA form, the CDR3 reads TGTGCCAGCAGTTACTCAGGGGTCGCTTGGTACTTC.

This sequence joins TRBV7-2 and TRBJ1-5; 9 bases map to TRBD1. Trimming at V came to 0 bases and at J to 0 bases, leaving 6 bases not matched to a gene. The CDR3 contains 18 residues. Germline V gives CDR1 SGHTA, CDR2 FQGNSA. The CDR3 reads CASSLADRGRYSNQPQHF. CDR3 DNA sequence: TGTGCCAGCAGCTTAGCGGACAGGGGAAGATATAGCAATCAGCCCCAGCATTTT.

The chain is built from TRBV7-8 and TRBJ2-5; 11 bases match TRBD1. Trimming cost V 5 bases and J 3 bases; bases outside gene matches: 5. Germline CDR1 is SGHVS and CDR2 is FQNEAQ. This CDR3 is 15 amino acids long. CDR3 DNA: TGTGCCAGCAGCAGCGTGGGACAGGGGGAAGAGACCCAGTACTTC. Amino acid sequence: CASSSVGQGEETQYF. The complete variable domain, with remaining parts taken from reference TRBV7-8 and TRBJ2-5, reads GAGVSQSPRYKVAKRGQDVALRCDPISGHVSLFWYQQALGQGPEFLTYFQNEAQLDKSGLPSDRFFAERPEGSVSTLKIQRTQQEDSAVYLCASSSVGQGEETQYFGPGTRLLVL.

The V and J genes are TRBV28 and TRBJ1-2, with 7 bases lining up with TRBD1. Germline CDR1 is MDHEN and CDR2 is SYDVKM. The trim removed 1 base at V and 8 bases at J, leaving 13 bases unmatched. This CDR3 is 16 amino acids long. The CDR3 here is CASSLFSNRGPEGYTF. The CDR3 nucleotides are TGTGCCAGCAGTTTATTTTCCAACAGGGGCCCGGAGGGCTACACCTTC.

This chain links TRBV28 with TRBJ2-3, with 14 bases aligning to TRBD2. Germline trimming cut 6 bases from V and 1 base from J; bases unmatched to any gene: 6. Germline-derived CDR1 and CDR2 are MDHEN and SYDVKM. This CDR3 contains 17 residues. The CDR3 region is CASRGLAGVGGTDTQYF. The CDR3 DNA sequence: TGTGCCAGCAGGGGACTAGCGGGAGTGGGGGGCACAGATACGCAGTATTTT.

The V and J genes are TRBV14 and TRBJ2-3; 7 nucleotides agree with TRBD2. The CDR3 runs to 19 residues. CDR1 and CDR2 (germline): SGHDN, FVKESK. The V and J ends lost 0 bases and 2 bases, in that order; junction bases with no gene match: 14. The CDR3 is CASSQEWDYGDPNTDTQYF. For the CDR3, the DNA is TGTGCCAGCAGCCAAGAATGGGACTACGGTGATCCCAACACAGATACGCAGTATTTT.

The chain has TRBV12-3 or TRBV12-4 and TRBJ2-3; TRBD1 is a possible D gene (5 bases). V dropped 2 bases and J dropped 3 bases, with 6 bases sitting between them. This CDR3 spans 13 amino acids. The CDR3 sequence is CASSLRGTDTQYF. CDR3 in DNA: TGTGCCAGCAGTTTAAGGGGTACAGATACGCAGTATTTT.

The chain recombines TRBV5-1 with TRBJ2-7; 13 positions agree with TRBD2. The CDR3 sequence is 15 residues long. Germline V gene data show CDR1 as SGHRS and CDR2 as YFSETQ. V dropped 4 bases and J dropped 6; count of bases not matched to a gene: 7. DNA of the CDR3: TGCGCCAGCAGCCCCGGACTAGCGGGAGAGGGCGAGCAGTACTTC. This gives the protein CASSPGLAGEGEQYF.

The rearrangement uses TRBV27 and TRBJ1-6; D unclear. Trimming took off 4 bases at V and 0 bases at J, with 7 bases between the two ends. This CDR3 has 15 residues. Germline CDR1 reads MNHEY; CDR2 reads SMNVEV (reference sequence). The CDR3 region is CASSYSSSYNSPLHF. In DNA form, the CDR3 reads TGTGCCAGCAGTTATTCGAGCTCCTATAATTCACCCCTCCACTTT.

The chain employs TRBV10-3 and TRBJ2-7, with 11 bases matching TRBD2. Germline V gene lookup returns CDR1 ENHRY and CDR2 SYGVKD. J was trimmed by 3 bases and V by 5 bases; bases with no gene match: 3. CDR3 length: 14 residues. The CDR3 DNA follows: TGTGCCATCAGTCCGGGACTAGCGGACTACGAGCAGTACTTC. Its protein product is CAISPGLADYEQYF.

The CDR3 loop is CASTGQPSGANVLTF. The DNA of the CDR3 is TGTGCCAGCACAGGACAGCCCTCTGGGGCCAACGTCCTGACTTTC. This rearrangement joins TRBV2 to TRBJ2-6; D possibly corresponds to TRBD1 (6 bases). The V end was cut by 7 bases, the J end by 0 bases, with 10 bases between. Germline CDR1 is SNHLY and CDR2 is FYNNEI. The CDR3 extends over 15 amino acids.

The CDR3 nucleotides read TGTGCCAGTAGTATGGGAGCGGGAGGGCCGGGGAATGAGCAGTTCTTC. Translating gives CASSMGAGGPGNEQFF. The chain joins TRBV19 to TRBJ2-1, with 10 bases identical to TRBD2. Germline loops: CDR1 LNHDA, CDR2 SQIVND (reference sequence). With 3 bases clipped from V and 7 bases from J, the junction kept 9 bases outside the gene matches. The CDR3 runs 16 residues.

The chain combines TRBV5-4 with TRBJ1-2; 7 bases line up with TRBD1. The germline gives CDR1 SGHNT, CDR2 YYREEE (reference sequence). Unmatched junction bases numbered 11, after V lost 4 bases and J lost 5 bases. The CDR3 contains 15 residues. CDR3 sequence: CASSPRGGAGYGYTF. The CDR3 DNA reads TGTGCCAGCAGCCCGAGAGGGGGCGCGGGGTATGGCTACACCTTC. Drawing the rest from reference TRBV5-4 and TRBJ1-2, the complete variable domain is ETGVTQSPTHLIKTRGQQVTLRCSSQSGHNTVSWYQQALGQGPQFIFQYYREEENGRGNFPPRFSGLQFPNYSSELNVNALELDDSALYLCASSPRGGAGYGYTFGSGTRLTVV.

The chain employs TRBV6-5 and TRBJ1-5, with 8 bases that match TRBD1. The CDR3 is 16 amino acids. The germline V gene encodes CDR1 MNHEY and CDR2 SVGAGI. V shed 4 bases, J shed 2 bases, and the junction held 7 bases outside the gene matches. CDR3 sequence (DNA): TGTGCCAGCAGTTTATCGCGGGGACAGGGCAATCAGCCCCAGCATTTT. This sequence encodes CASSLSRGQGNQPQHF.

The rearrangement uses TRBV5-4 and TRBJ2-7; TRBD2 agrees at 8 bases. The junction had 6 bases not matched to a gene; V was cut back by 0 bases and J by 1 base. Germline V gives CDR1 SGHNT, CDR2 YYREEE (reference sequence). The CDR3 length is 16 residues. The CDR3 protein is CASSLAGSGGSYEQYF. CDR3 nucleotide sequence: TGTGCCAGCAGCTTGGCGGGGAGCGGGGGATCCTACGAGCAGTACTTC.

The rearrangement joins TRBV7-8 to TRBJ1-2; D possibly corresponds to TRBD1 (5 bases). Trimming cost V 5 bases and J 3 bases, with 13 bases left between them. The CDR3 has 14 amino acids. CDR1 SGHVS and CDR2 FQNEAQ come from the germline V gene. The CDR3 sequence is CASSNRRVDYGYTF. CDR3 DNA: TGTGCCAGCAGCAATCGCAGGGTGGACTATGGCTACACCTTC.